The 4 T cell receptor beta chains presented below share a single source sample, sequenced in a study of cytomegalovirus exposure and HLA in healthy donors. The PCR ran on 60 Vbeta and 13 Jbeta primers. Measured with immunoSEQ multiplex PCR; TCRdb has only the in-frame clones, and not every one. Among about 120,000 clones, 82% were seen once, and the ten largest hold around 1.5%. Sequencing input: PBMCs. The receptors here all came from a young woman in good health and CMV-seronegative.

The chain employs TRBV30 and TRBJ2-5; TRBD1 agrees at 7 bases. The germline CDR1 and CDR2 sequences are GTSNPN and SVGIG (reference sequence). The CDR3 contains 15 residues. V gave up 2 bases and J gave up 10 bases; unmatched junction bases: 16. CDR3 region: CAWSFPGQLSPDQYF. The CDR3 DNA follows: TGTGCCTGGAGTTTTCCGGGACAGTTATCCCCGGACCAGTACTTC. The full variable domain, completed using reference TRBV30 and TRBJ2-5, is SQTIHQWPATLVQPVGSPLSLECTVEGTSNPNLYWYRQAAGRGLQLLFYSVGIGQISSEVPQNLSASRPQDRQFILSSKKLLLSDSGFYLCAWSFPGQLSPDQYFGPGTRLLVL.

The chain uses TRBV9 and TRBJ1-1; no clear D. CDR1 SGDLS and CDR2 YYNGEE come from the germline V gene. Trimming cost V 4 bases and J 0 bases, with 16 bases left between them. The length of the CDR3 is 16 residues. Written as DNA, the CDR3 is TGTGCCAGCAGCCCCCAGCCGGGAGGGATGAACACTGAAGCTTTCTTT. It encodes CASSPQPGGMNTEAFF. The entire variable domain, with the rest obtained from reference TRBV9 and TRBJ1-1, is as follows: DSGVTQTPKHLITATGQRVTLRCSPRSGDLSVYWYQQSLDQGLQFLIQYYNGEERAKGNILERFSAQQFPDLHSELNLSSLELGDSALYFCASSPQPGGMNTEAFFGQGTRLTVV.

The V call is TRBV6-5, the J call TRBJ2-1; D perhaps matches TRBD2 (6 bases). The CDR3 is 14 residues long. The V end was cut by 3 bases, the J end by 5 bases, with 11 bases between. Germline V gene sequence: CDR1 MNHEY, CDR2 SVGAGI. The CDR3 is CASSYGWGDNEQFF. The CDR3 nucleotides read TGTGCCAGCAGTTATGGGTGGGGGGACAATGAGCAGTTCTTC.

In its sample, this clone was seen once. The chain is built from TRBV27 and TRBJ2-1; weak D call: TRBD2 (5 bases). There are 12 residues in the CDR3. Germline CDR1 reads MNHEY; CDR2 reads SMNVEV (reference sequence). V lost 5 bases to trimming and J lost 10 bases, with 12 bases between them. CDR3 in DNA: TGTGCCAGCAGTCCCTCGAGGGCCGAGCAGTTCTTC. Residues: CASSPSRAEQFF.